This T cell receptor (beta chain) was recorded in a study of Graves' ophthalmopathy and Graves' hyperthyroidism. CDR3 length: 12 residues. Germline assignment: CDR1 DFQATT and CDR2 SNEGSKA (reference sequence). With V trimmed by 6 bases and J by 5 bases, 6 bases remained unmatched. Ten or more counts support this clonotype. The antigen is not known. General study results and limits: The majority of expanded thyroid clonotypes above 0.001 frequency also occurred in blood. The model predicted ophthalmopathy progression with 60% to 71% sensitivity and 72.22% specificity.

Amplified material comprised TCR beta CDR3 regions derived from RNA transcripts. After a first-round RT-PCR with HTBI primers, a second-round multiplex PCR was run. One entry per CDR3 protein, called by TCRdb with MiXCR from the multiplex PCR reads. The sample gives over 450,000 distinct CDR3 sequences, approximately 14% of which show up once; about 10% is in the top ten. Every ophthalmopathy donor presented moderate-to-severe activity, CAS ≥3, NOSPECS ≥4 and duration under 3 months. The study excluded patients with other autoimmune diseases, uncontrolled infections, pregnancy or lactation. This TCR derives from a woman aged 25 to 39 with Graves' ophthalmopathy. The gene calls are TRBV20-1 and TRBJ2-7, with 8 bases aligning to TRBD1. The specimen sequenced was blood. As DNA, the CDR3 is TGCAGTGCCCACCAGGGGGCTAACGAGCAGTACTTC. Translating gives CSAHQGANEQYF.